The 24 T cell receptor beta chains in this list originate from one sample, sequenced in a study of blood T cell repertoires in COVID-19. Clones were read by immunoSEQ multiplex PCR, and TCRdb kept only the in-frame ones, dropping some. The sample has more than 40,000 clones, roughly 88% seen once. Source material: peripheral blood. The receptors were gathered from a man aged 50 or older with active COVID-19.

The chain uses TRBV11-2 and TRBJ1-2, with 7 bases identical to TRBD1. CDR3 length equals 13 residues. Germline CDR1 is SGHAT and CDR2 is FQNNGV. J gave up 7 bases and V 4 bases, and 6 bases lay outside the gene matches. CDR3 protein: CASSSRQGPGYTF. The CDR3 DNA is TGTGCCAGCAGCTCACGACAGGGCCCTGGCTACACCTTC.

This chain uses TRBV11-3 with TRBJ2-7; 7 bases are shared with TRBD2. The CDR3 consists of 17 residues. Germline V gene sequence: CDR1 SGHNT, CDR2 YENEEA. V lost 0 bases to trimming and J lost 3 bases; unmatched junction nucleotides: 11. The CDR3 sequence: CASSLDGGRDSHYEQYV. The CDR3 coding sequence is TGTGCCAGCAGCTTAGATGGCGGGAGAGATTCCCACTACGAGCAGTACGTC.

The chain combines TRBV6-5 with TRBJ1-2; TRBD1 aligns across 8 bases. Germline CDR1 is MNHEY and CDR2 is SVGAGI. The V segment lost 6 bases and the J segment 4 bases; nucleotides outside the gene matches: 10. The CDR3 runs 15 residues. This CDR3 reads CASRTTGAVSYGYTF. The CDR3 region has the DNA TGTGCCAGCAGGACGACAGGGGCGGTCTCCTATGGCTACACCTTC.

This sequence joins TRBV27 and TRBJ1-6; 10 bases map to TRBD1. V trimming: 3 bases; J trimming: 9 bases; junction bases outside the gene matches: 8. CDR1 MNHEY and CDR2 SMNVEV come from the germline V gene (reference sequence). This CDR3 spans 16 amino acids. CDR3 loop: CASSFSPRQGASPLHF. DNA for the CDR3: TGTGCCAGCAGTTTCTCACCGAGACAGGGGGCTTCACCCCTCCACTTT.

As DNA, the CDR3 is TGTGCCAGCAGTTCAACAGGGGGCGCATCCTACGAGCAGTACGTC. It is translated as CASSSTGGASYEQYV. The V call is TRBV27, the J call TRBJ2-7; 9 bases are shared with TRBD1. The ends lost 4 bases at V and 1 base at J; junction bases unmatched: 5. This CDR3 is 15 amino acids long. Germline CDR1 is MNHEY and CDR2 is SMNVEV (reference sequence).

The chain employs TRBV7-2 and TRBJ2-5, with D tentatively TRBD2 (6 bases). Germline CDR1 reads SGHTA; CDR2 reads FQGNSA. The V end was cut by 5 bases, the J end by 2 bases, with 12 bases between. The CDR3 runs to 14 residues. The CDR3 protein is CASSPRRGQETQYF. CDR3 nucleotide sequence: TGTGCCAGCAGCCCAAGGAGGGGACAAGAGACCCAGTACTTC.

V usage is TRBV9 and J usage is TRBJ2-5; possibly TRBD2 for D (5 bases). This CDR3 is built from 16 residues. CDR1 and CDR2 from the germline V gene are SGDLS and YYNGEE. V was trimmed by 1 base and J by 1 base, leaving 14 bases between them. The CDR3 region is CASSVPHGGPQETQYF. In DNA form, the CDR3 reads TGTGCCAGCAGCGTACCCCACGGCGGGCCCCAAGAGACCCAGTACTTC.

This sequence joins TRBV18 and TRBJ1-3, with D possibly matching TRBD1 (6 bases). Germline-derived CDR1 and CDR2 are KGHSH and LQKENI. Trimming cost V 3 bases and J 0 bases, with 12 bases left between them. CDR3 size: 16 residues. CDR3 protein: CASSPSTGTSGNTIYF. The CDR3 bases are TGTGCCAGCTCACCCTCCACAGGGACCTCTGGAAACACCATATATTTT.

The V and J genes are TRBV6-2 or TRBV6-3 and TRBJ2-7; D may be TRBD2 (5 bases). V was cut by 4 bases and J by 7 bases, with 17 bases left in between. Germline V gene lookup returns CDR1 MNHEY and CDR2 SVGEGT. The length of the CDR3 is 14 residues. The DNA of the CDR3 is TGTGCCAGCAGTTGGGCTAGCTCCAATGGGGAGCAGTACTTC. It is translated as CASSWASSNGEQYF.

This clone was counted only a few times. The chain links TRBV12-3 or TRBV12-4 to TRBJ1-2, with TRBD1 matching 7 bases. Germline trimming cut 5 bases from V and 8 bases from J; bases unmatched to any gene: 8. The CDR3 contains 13 residues. Here the CDR3 reads CASSAMLQGGYTF. The DNA of the CDR3 is TGTGCCAGCAGTGCAATGCTACAGGGGGGCTACACCTTC.

By frequency in the sample, this clone is medium-sized (0.01 to 0.1%). The V and J genes are TRBV18 and TRBJ1-1, with TRBD1 matching over 11 bases. This CDR3 has 17 residues. CDR1 is KGHSH, CDR2 LQKENI, per germline. The J segment lost 4 bases and the V segment lost 3 bases, leaving 10 bases of the junction unmatched. Written as DNA, the CDR3 is TGTGCCAGCTCACCGGGACAGGGGGGCCTGTTGGGCACTGAAGCTTTCTTT. It is translated as CASSPGQGGLLGTEAFF.

The chain combines TRBV7-2 with TRBJ1-1, with D perhaps TRBD1 (6 bases). V lost 5 bases and J lost 1, with 8 bases in between. Per the germline V gene, CDR1 is SGHTA and CDR2 is FQGNSA. The CDR3 extends over 13 amino acids. CDR3 DNA: TGTGCCAGCAGCGGACAGAGGAACACTGAAGCTTTCTTT. Amino acids: CASSGQRNTEAFF.

The gene calls are TRBV24-1 and TRBJ2-1, with TRBD1 matching over 8 bases. This CDR3 has 15 residues. After removal of 4 bases from V and 3 bases from J, the junction contained 4 bases not matched to a gene. The V gene's germline CDR1 is KGHDR and CDR2 SFDVKD. CDR3 in DNA: TGTGCCACCAGTGACGACAGGGGAGGCTACAATGAGCAGTTCTTC. Translation gives CATSDDRGGYNEQFF.

The genes are TRBV5-5 and TRBJ2-7, with 11 bases aligning to TRBD1. The CDR3 extends over 15 amino acids. CDR1 is SGHKS, CDR2 YYEKEE, per germline (reference sequence). Trimming at V came to 4 bases and at J to 2 bases, leaving 5 bases not matched to a gene. The CDR3 nucleotides read TGTGCCAGCAGCCAATGGGACAGGGGGGCCTACGAGCAGTACGTC. Translated, it gives CASSQWDRGAYEQYV.

V is TRBV9 and J is TRBJ1-4; D is possibly TRBD1 (5 bases). The CDR3 has 13 amino acids. Germline values: CDR1 SGDLS, CDR2 YYNGEE. V lost 5 bases, J lost 10 bases, and 15 bases lay in between. DNA for the CDR3: TGTGCCAGCAGTCTTGCACAGGCCGGAAAACTGTTTTTT. It translates to CASSLAQAGKLFF. Filled out from reference TRBV9 and TRBJ1-4, the complete variable domain reads DSGVTQTPKHLITATGQRVTLRCSPRSGDLSVYWYQQSLDQGLQFLIQYYNGEERAKGNILERFSAQQFPDLHSELNLSSLELGDSALYFCASSLAQAGKLFFGSGTQLSVL.

The count of this clone is one. CDR3 DNA: TGTGCCAGTAGTATAATCTTCGGGGAATTAGTCCAAGGGATAGCCAAAAACATTCAGTACTTC. Translating gives CASSIIFGELVQGIAKNIQYF. This chain connects TRBV19 to TRBJ2-4; perhaps TRBD2 as D (5 bases). This CDR3 contains 21 residues. V was pared by 2 bases and J by 0 bases, with 26 bases between. Germline-derived CDR1 and CDR2 are LNHDA and SQIVND (reference sequence).

The chain combines TRBV6-6 with TRBJ1-1; 7 nucleotides agree with TRBD1. Germline-derived CDR1 and CDR2 are MNHNY and SVGAGI (reference sequence). The length of the CDR3 is 13 residues. Trimming at V came to 6 bases and at J to 5 bases, leaving 6 bases not matched to a gene. The CDR3 nucleotides are TGTGCCAGCAGCCCACAGGGGAGGACTGAAGCTTTCTTT. Its translation is CASSPQGRTEAFF.

The chain recombines TRBV9 with TRBJ2-1; tentative D call: TRBD2 (5 bases). Trimming took 0 bases from V and 13 from J, leaving 11 bases between them. Per germline, CDR1 SGDLS and CDR2 YYNGEE. The CDR3 extends over 12 amino acids. In nucleotides, the CDR3 is TGTGCCAGCAGCGTAGGTTCCGAGGGCCAGTTCTTC. As protein: CASSVGSEGQFF.

The chain joins TRBV4-3 to TRBJ1-6, with TRBD1 matching 8 bases. Unmatched junction bases numbered 2, after V lost 0 bases and J lost 7 bases. CDR1 is LGHNA, CDR2 YSLEER, per germline. There are 15 residues in the CDR3. Here the CDR3 reads CASSQDTGGNSPLHF. In DNA form, the CDR3 reads TGCGCCAGCAGCCAAGACACAGGGGGAAATTCACCCCTCCACTTT.

The gene calls are TRBV19 and TRBJ2-1; 10 nucleotides agree with TRBD2. V trimming: 3 bases; J trimming: 0 bases; junction bases outside the gene matches: 5. The CDR3 extends over 17 amino acids. Per the germline V gene, CDR1 is LNHDA and CDR2 is SQIVND (reference sequence). CDR3 protein: CASSINPSGSSYNEQFF. The CDR3 DNA reads TGTGCCAGTAGTATTAACCCTAGCGGGAGCTCCTACAATGAGCAGTTCTTC. Based on the CDR3 plus reference TRBV19 and TRBJ2-1, the full variable domain is DGGITQSPKYLFRKEGQNVTLSCEQNLNHDAMYWYRQDPGQGLRLIYYSQIVNDFQKGDIAEGYSVSREKKESFPLTVTSAQKNPTAFYLCASSINPSGSSYNEQFFGPGTRLTVL.

This clone has only a few counts. The chain's CDR3 is CASSFGRVNYEQYF. The CDR3 DNA reads as TGTGCCAGCAGTTTTGGCAGGGTCAACTACGAGCAGTACTTC. This sequence joins TRBV27 and TRBJ2-7; possibly TRBD1 for D (5 bases). This CDR3 comprises 14 residues. V was pared by 3 bases and J by 3 bases, with 12 bases between. Germline loops: CDR1 MNHEY, CDR2 SMNVEV (reference sequence).

The gene calls are TRBV29-1 and TRBJ2-3, with 10 bases matching TRBD2. The CDR3 is made up of 15 amino acids. Germline CDR1 SQVTM, CDR2 ANQGSEA. J lost 4 bases, V lost 1 base, and 5 bases had no gene match. The CDR3 sequence: CSVEGASGRSDTQYF. The CDR3 DNA reads as TGCAGCGTTGAAGGGGCTAGCGGGAGATCAGATACGCAGTATTTT.

The V and J genes are TRBV7-3 and TRBJ1-1, with 7 bases fitting TRBD1. V gave up 1 base and J gave up 7 bases; unmatched junction bases: 12. The CDR3 sequence is 16 residues long. CDR1 is SGHTA, CDR2 FQGTGA, per germline. The CDR3 sequence is CASSLIGGDRPNEAFF. The CDR3, as DNA: TGTGCCAGCAGCTTAATCGGCGGGGACAGACCTAATGAAGCTTTCTTT.

This sequence joins TRBV5-4 and TRBJ2-7; D is perhaps TRBD1 (5 bases). V lost 0 bases, J lost 7 bases, and 11 bases lay in between. The CDR3 extends over 13 amino acids. Germline assignment: CDR1 SGHNT and CDR2 YYREEE (reference sequence). CDR3: CASSLDRMREQYV. CDR3 nucleotide sequence: TGTGCCAGCAGCTTGGACAGGATGCGGGAGCAGTACGTC.